The rows below give T cell receptor beta chains drawn from one sample of a study of graft-versus-host responses after intestinal transplantation. Generated by immunoSEQ multiplex PCR, the TCRdb table keeps only in-frame clones and is missing some. This sample has tens of thousands of clones; around 90% occur once, and the top ten carry 2% to 2.5%. The sequences come from PBMCs, collected approximately 320 days after intestinal transplant. Receptors were obtained from a human patient who received an intestinal transplant, so some T cells may come from the graft donor. The CDR3 runs from the conserved cysteine through the conserved F or W. D genes are given only for firm matches. Some rows mark clone size as missing; the rest say once, few, many or name a class of expanded clone.

v_call	j_call	clone_size	d_call	cdr3_aa	cdr3_nt
TRBV29-1	TRBJ2-5	NA	NA	CSVEEWQGKETQYF	TGCAGCGTTGAAGAATGGCAGGGGAAGGAGACCCAGTACTTC
TRBV7-3	TRBJ2-2	NA	NA	CASSLSAGSNTGELFF	TGTGCCAGCAGCTTAAGCGCGGGATCGAACACCGGGGAGCTGTTTTTT
TRBV5-6	TRBJ2-1	NA	NA	CASNQLGGQDNEQFF	TGTGCCAGCAACCAGCTGGGAGGACAGGACAATGAGCAGTTCTTC
TRBV19	TRBJ2-1	NA	TRBD2	CASSNQGLAGSREQFF	TGTGCCAGTAGTAACCAGGGGCTAGCGGGGTCGAGGGAGCAGTTCTTC
TRBV19	TRBJ1-5	NA	TRBD1	CASSVQTGTQPQHF	TGTGCCAGTAGTGTACAGACAGGGACGCAGCCCCAGCATTTT
TRBV7-6	TRBJ2-7	NA	NA	CASSQGGGQFYEQYF	TGTGCCAGCAGCCAGGGGGGTGGGCAGTTCTACGAGCAGTACTTC
TRBV18	TRBJ2-2	NA	NA	CASSPSHQLAGELFF	TGTGCCAGCTCACCATCGCACCAATTGGCAGGGGAGCTGTTTTTT
TRBV9	TRBJ2-5	NA	TRBD1	CASSVEGAGKTQYF	TGTGCCAGCAGCGTAGAGGGGGCTGGAAAGACCCAGTACTTC
TRBV27	TRBJ2-1	NA	TRBD2	CASSGASGTNEQFF	TGTGCCAGCAGTGGGGCTAGCGGGACGAATGAGCAGTTCTTC
TRBV7-3	TRBJ2-7	NA	NA	CASSLSSGHHPYEQYF	TGTGCCAGCAGCTTAAGCTCGGGTCACCATCCCTACGAGCAGTACTTC
TRBV2	TRBJ1-5	NA	TRBD1	CASSTGGAFQPQHF	TGTGCCAGCAGTACAGGGGGCGCTTTTCAGCCCCAGCATTTT
TRBV9	TRBJ2-7	NA	NA	CASSFLSSYEQYF	TGTGCCAGCAGCTTCCTTAGCTCCTACGAGCAGTACTTC
TRBV21-1	TRBJ2-5	NA	NA	CASSLIGPPGPDQETQYF	TGTGCCAGCAGCCTCATTGGTCCTCCGGGACCAGACCAAGAGACCCAGTACTTC
TRBV28	TRBJ2-5	once	NA	CASSLSRSSNGQTQYF	TGTGCCAGCAGTTTAAGTCGATCCAGTAACGGGCAGACCCAGTACTTC
TRBV12-5	TRBJ1-2	NA	TRBD1	CASGTGGYGYTF	TGTGCTAGTGGTACAGGGGGCTATGGCTACACCTTC
TRBV19	TRBJ2-5	NA	NA	CASSILGEETQYF	TGTGCCAGTAGTATATTGGGGGAAGAGACCCAGTACTTC
TRBV5-1	TRBJ2-7	NA	TRBD1	CASSWTGGSYEQYF	TGCGCCAGCAGCTGGACAGGGGGCTCCTACGAGCAGTACTTC
TRBV5-1	TRBJ2-7	NA	TRBD1	CASSLGQGQYEQYF	TGCGCCAGCAGCTTGGGACAGGGTCAATACGAGCAGTACTTC
TRBV4-2	TRBJ2-7	NA	TRBD2	CASSPFGTSVYEQYF	TGTGCCAGCAGCCCGTTCGGGACTAGCGTCTACGAGCAGTACTTC
TRBV6-5	TRBJ2-3	NA	TRBD2	CASMLGTSGWNTQYF	TGTGCCAGCATGCTTGGGACTAGCGGGTGGAATACGCAGTATTTT
TRBV5-1	TRBJ2-7	NA	TRBD1	CASSLGGQATYEQYF	TGCGCCAGCAGCTTGGGAGGACAGGCTACTTACGAGCAGTACTTC
TRBV7-9	TRBJ2-1	NA	TRBD2	CASSSAGGPYNEQFF	TGTGCCAGCAGCTCCGCGGGGGGCCCCTACAATGAGCAGTTCTTC
TRBV6-5	TRBJ2-1	NA	NA	CATHWGYEQFF	TGTGCCACCCACTGGGGTTATGAGCAGTTCTTC
TRBV18	TRBJ2-3	NA	TRBD2	CASSPGLAYGTDTQYF	TGTGCCAGCTCACCGGGACTAGCGTATGGCACAGATACGCAGTATTTT
TRBV25-1	TRBJ2-3	once	NA	CASSEYTSRRSADTQYF	TGTGCCAGCAGTGAATATACGTCCAGGAGGAGTGCAGATACGCAGTATTTT
TRBV4-1	TRBJ1-5	NA	NA	CASSQDGTGGNQPQHF	TGCGCCAGCAGCCAAGATGGCACCGGCGGAAATCAGCCCCAGCATTTT
TRBV19	TRBJ1-3	NA	TRBD1	CASSHRDRDPGNTIYF	TGTGCCAGTAGTCACCGGGACAGGGACCCTGGAAACACCATATATTTT
TRBV4-1	TRBJ1-6	NA	NA	CASSQEEGRNSPLHF	TGCGCCAGCAGCCAAGAGGAGGGGAGGAATTCACCCCTCCACTTT
TRBV23-1	TRBJ2-1	NA	TRBD2	CASDRQIRTSGSTGDYNEQFF	TGCGCCAGTGACCGCCAGATCCGGACTAGCGGGAGCACGGGCGACTACAATGAGCAGTTCTTC
TRBV27	TRBJ1-1	NA	NA	CASSLNPGPPEAFF	TGTGCCAGCAGTTTGAACCCGGGCCCTCCTGAAGCTTTCTTT
TRBV5-1	TRBJ2-3	few	TRBD2	CASSLGTGGPTGTDTQYF	TGCGCCAGCAGCTTGGGGACGGGGGGGCCAACTGGCACAGATACGCAGTATTTT
TRBV14	TRBJ2-7	NA	TRBD1	CASSRTAILRGPTQYEQYF	TGTGCCAGCAGCCGTACCGCCATCCTCAGGGGGCCAACCCAATACGAGCAGTACTTC
TRBV5-6	TRBJ2-3	once	NA	CASSLNADTQYF	TGTGCCAGCAGCTTGAATGCAGATACGCAGTATTTT